Listed here are 30 T cell receptor beta chains from one sample, sequenced in a study of cytomegalovirus exposure and HLA in healthy donors. TCRdb keeps only in-frame clones here, not all; method: immunoSEQ multiplex PCR. The data hold 55,000 to 80,000 clones, with approximately 95% observed a single time. Source material: PBMCs. These receptors were obtained from a man aged 18 to 30 in good health and CMV-seronegative.

This clone was recorded once. The V call is TRBV10-2, the J call TRBJ2-6; D is undetermined. Deletions cut 8 bases from V and 0 bases from J, with 14 bases between. The CDR3 is 16 residues long. Germline V gene sequence: CDR1 WSHSY, CDR2 SAAADI. Written as DNA, the CDR3 is TGCGCCAGCCGGCCTGACATCGCCTCTGGGGCCAACGTCCTGACTTTC. Translated, it gives CASRPDIASGANVLTF.

V usage is TRBV10-3 and J usage is TRBJ2-7; TRBD1 is a possible D gene (6 bases). The germline V gene has CDR1 ENHRY and CDR2 SYGVKD. V shed 5 bases and J shed 4 bases, with 12 bases lying between them. CDR3 length: 13 amino acids. CDR3 region: CAISLDRLYEQYF. CDR3 sequence (DNA): TGTGCCATCAGTTTAGACAGGCTATACGAGCAGTACTTC.

The V and J genes are TRBV20-1 and TRBJ2-2, with D hard to call. The ends were cut back, 5 bases at V and 3 bases at J, with 4 bases in the middle. The V gene's germline CDR1 is DFQATT and CDR2 SNEGSKA (reference sequence). The CDR3 consists of 11 residues. Here the CDR3 DNA reads TGCAGTGCTCCGGACACCGGGGAGCTGTTTTTT. As protein: CSAPDTGELFF.

The chain combines TRBV5-6 with TRBJ1-3; TRBD1 agrees at 7 bases. The CDR3 covers 15 residues. Trimming removed 5 bases from V and 1 base from J; junction bases left unmatched: 6. Looked up from germline, CDR1 is SGHDT and CDR2 is YYEEEE. In nucleotides, the CDR3 is TGTGCCAGCAGTCCGGGACAGAGGTCTGGAAACACCATATATTTT. Its protein product is CASSPGQRSGNTIYF.

The V and J genes are TRBV10-3 and TRBJ2-3, with TRBD2 identical over 10 bases. Germline loops: CDR1 ENHRY, CDR2 SYGVKD. The CDR3 consists of 13 residues. Trimming cost V 7 bases and J 9 bases; bases outside gene matches: 7. CDR3 DNA sequence: TGTGCCATCAACGAGCGGGGGGGCGAGACGCAGTATTTT. This sequence encodes CAINERGGETQYF.

The V gene is TRBV2, the J gene TRBJ1-1; the D is unclear. V lost 7 bases, J lost 1 base, and 10 bases lay in between. This CDR3 is built from 13 residues. Germline V lookup: CDR1 SNHLY, CDR2 FYNNEI. CDR3 region: CASTAEGNTEAFF. The CDR3 nucleotides read TGTGCCAGCACTGCCGAGGGGAACACTGAAGCTTTCTTT. Supplemented by reference TRBV2 and TRBJ1-1, the full variable domain reads EPEVTQTPSHQVTQMGQEVILRCVPISNHLYFYWYRQILGQKVEFLVSFYNNEISEKSEIFDDQFSVERPDGSNFTLKIRSTKLEDSAMYFCASTAEGNTEAFFGQGTRLTVV.

V is TRBV5-1 and J is TRBJ2-1; weak D call: TRBD2 (6 bases). Looked up from germline, CDR1 is SGHRS and CDR2 is YFSETQ. The V end was cut by 6 bases, the J end by 6 bases, with 22 bases between. CDR3 size: 16 residues. CDR3 in DNA: TGCGCCAGCAACGAAAGAGGGACTGGCTTGATCAATGAGCAGTTCTTC. It codes for CASNERGTGLINEQFF.

The chain joins TRBV7-6 to TRBJ1-3; D not resolved. V gave up 4 bases and J gave up 0 bases, with 10 bases separating them. Germline V gene lookup returns CDR1 SGHVS and CDR2 FNYEAQ. The CDR3 has 15 residues. The CDR3, as DNA: TGTGCCAGCAGCTATTTCGGGGACTCTGGAAACACCATATATTTT. Amino acid sequence: CASSYFGDSGNTIYF. The variable domain in full, completed from reference TRBV7-6 and TRBJ1-3, reads GAGVSQSPRYKVTKRGQDVALRCDPISGHVSLYWYRQALGQGPEFLTYFNYEAQQDKSGLPNDRFSAERPEGSISTLTIQRTEQRDSAMYRCASSYFGDSGNTIYFGEGSWLTVV.

The gene calls are TRBV5-1 and TRBJ2-7; tentative D call: TRBD2 (6 bases). The V end was cut by 0 bases, the J end by 4 bases, with 11 bases between. Germline CDR1 SGHRS, CDR2 YFSETQ. CDR3 length: 14 residues. CDR3 nucleotides: TGCGCCAGCAGCTTGGCGGGGGTCGGGTACGAGCAGTACTTC. This sequence encodes CASSLAGVGYEQYF.

The gene calls are TRBV4-1 and TRBJ1-1; D ambiguous. Trimming left V 0 bases short and J 8 bases short, with 16 bases between. This CDR3 spans 15 amino acids. Germline assignment: CDR1 MGHRA and CDR2 YSYEKL. The CDR3: CASSQDWSGSGEAFF. The CDR3 nucleotides are TGCGCCAGCAGCCAAGATTGGAGCGGTTCGGGGGAAGCTTTCTTT.

V usage is TRBV27 and J usage is TRBJ2-5, with D perhaps TRBD2 (5 bases). The last part of the DNA fits TRBJ2-7 better; the J call may be wrong. This CDR3 region has 12 residues. Germline V gene lookup returns CDR1 MNHEY and CDR2 SMNVEV (reference sequence). The CDR3 sequence: CASSWNGVEQYF. DNA for the CDR3: TGTGCCAGCAGTTGGAACGGGGTCGAGCAGTACTTC.

The count of this clone is one. The rearrangement links TRBV5-6 to TRBJ1-6; unclear D gene. In germline, CDR1 is SGHDT, CDR2 YYEEEE. CDR3 length: 14 residues. Trimming shortened V by 2 bases and J by 6 bases, and 9 bases separated the two germline ends. The CDR3: CASSLTPLNSPLHF. CDR3 bases: TGTGCCAGCAGCTTAACACCGCTTAATTCACCCCTCCACTTT.

J is TRBJ2-7 and V is TRBV20-1; D uncertain. This CDR3 has 10 amino acids. Trimming took off 4 bases at V and 3 bases at J, with 4 bases between the two ends. Germline V gives CDR1 DFQATT, CDR2 SNEGSKA (reference sequence). The CDR3 DNA follows: TGCAGTGCTACACACTACGAGCAGTACTTC. This gives the protein CSATHYEQYF.

The sample holds one count of this clone. The chain links TRBV11-3 to TRBJ1-1; D gene uncertain. Germline values: CDR1 SGHNT, CDR2 YENEEA. V was clipped by 6 bases and J by 0 bases, with 17 bases between them. This CDR3 has 16 amino acids. The CDR3 DNA is TGTGCCAGCAGTCCAGACATTTACAAGTTGAACACTGAAGCTTTCTTT. This codes for CASSPDIYKLNTEAFF.

Worth noting for this clone: Mismatch with germline at one junction end may stem from a read error. Other DNA sequences in the same sample also yield this CDR3. J is TRBJ2-2 and V is TRBV2; TRBD2 agrees at 12 bases. Germline CDR1 is SNHLY and CDR2 is FYNNEI. The CDR3 sequence is 18 residues long. The CDR3 spells CASSEVSTSGGMAGELFF. CDR3 nucleotides: TGTGCCAGCAGTGAGGTTTCGACTAGCGGGGGTATGGCCGGGGAGTTGTTTTTT.

The chain joins TRBV4-3 to TRBJ1-1; maybe TRBD1 (5 bases). This CDR3 region has 15 residues. The germline gives CDR1 LGHNA, CDR2 YSLEER. Trimming took 0 bases from V and 1 from J, leaving 9 bases between them. The CDR3 coding sequence is TGCGCCAGCAGCCAAGATCCGGGGGGGAACACTGAAGCTTTCTTT. Translation gives CASSQDPGGNTEAFF.

This clone was seen more than once but under ten times. The chain is built from TRBV29-1 and TRBJ1-3; weak D call: TRBD1 (5 bases). CDR1 and CDR2 (germline): SQVTM, ANQGSEA. The CDR3 spans 16 residues. V gave up 3 bases and J gave up 2 bases, with 17 bases separating them. The CDR3 spells CSVEEDAGLAGNTIYF. DNA of the CDR3: TGCAGCGTTGAGGAGGACGCGGGGCTTGCTGGAAACACCATATATTTT.

This chain uses TRBV4-1 with TRBJ1-1; no clear D. V gave up 0 bases and J gave up 1 base, with 15 bases separating them. This CDR3 comprises 17 residues. Germline V lookup: CDR1 MGHRA, CDR2 YSYEKL. DNA for the CDR3: TGCGCCAGCAGCCAAGAGGTAGCGACCCGGGGGAACACTGAAGCTTTCTTT. It translates to CASSQEVATRGNTEAFF.

The chain has TRBV5-6 and TRBJ2-1; tentatively, D is TRBD2 (6 bases). Trimming removed 2 bases at V and 10 bases at J, with 10 bases between. The CDR3 contains 12 residues. Germline loops: CDR1 SGHDT, CDR2 YYEEEE. In DNA, the CDR3 is TGTGCCAGCAGCTTTAGGGAGGACGAGCAGTTCTTC. This gives the protein CASSFREDEQFF.

The V and J genes are TRBV14 and TRBJ2-7; TRBD1 matches at 8 bases. CDR3 length: 16 residues. From germline, CDR1 is SGHDN and CDR2 FVKESK. Trimming cost V 0 bases and J 5 bases; bases outside gene matches: 9. CDR3 protein: CASSQDWTGTMNEQYF. CDR3 DNA: TGTGCCAGCAGCCAAGATTGGACAGGGACAATGAACGAGCAGTACTTC.

The CDR3 coding sequence is TGTGCCAGCAGCTTGGGGATTGGGCCTGGGGAGAACTATGGCTACACCTTC. The encoded protein is CASSLGIGPGENYGYTF. The rearrangement joins TRBV5-6 to TRBJ1-2; no clear D. The ends were cut back, 0 bases at V and 2 bases at J, with 17 bases in the middle. This CDR3 comprises 17 residues. In germline, CDR1 is SGHDT, CDR2 YYEEEE.

The chain uses TRBV30 and TRBJ1-5; D remains ambiguous. V was shortened by 5 bases and J by 0 bases, with 11 bases between the two germline ends. This CDR3 has 14 residues. The germline V gene encodes CDR1 GTSNPN and CDR2 SVGIG (reference sequence). The CDR3 region is CAWANGVSNQPQHF. CDR3 nucleotide sequence: TGTGCCTGGGCTAATGGAGTTAGCAATCAGCCCCAGCATTTT.

The rearrangement links TRBV18 to TRBJ1-1; D remains ambiguous. CDR1 is KGHSH, CDR2 LQKENI, per germline. CDR3 length equals 14 residues. V dropped 2 bases and J dropped 0 bases, with 7 bases sitting between them. CDR3 region: CASSPWQMNTEAFF. CDR3 coding DNA: TGTGCCAGCTCACCATGGCAGATGAACACTGAAGCTTTCTTT.

The V gene is TRBV11-1, the J gene TRBJ1-1; 8 nucleotides line up with TRBD1. The CDR3 runs to 16 residues. Germline CDR1 is SGHAT and CDR2 is FQDESV (reference sequence). The V and J ends lost 4 bases and 6 bases, in that order; junction bases with no gene match: 13. The CDR3 nucleotides are TGTGCCAGCAGCTCTACTTCCGGACAGGGTCGAGCTGAAGCTTTCTTT. This encodes CASSSTSGQGRAEAFF.

The chain joins TRBV4-1 to TRBJ2-7; D is perhaps TRBD1 (6 bases). CDR3 length: 14 amino acids. In germline, CDR1 is MGHRA, CDR2 YSYEKL. V lost 1 base and J 5 bases, leaving 12 bases between the germline ends. DNA of the CDR3: TGCGCCAGCAGCCAAGTTTTAGGGGGAAACGAGCAGTACTTC. It codes for CASSQVLGGNEQYF.

The chain uses TRBV5-4 and TRBJ2-2; possible D gene TRBD1, 6 bases. Trimming left V 6 bases short and J 2 bases short, with 14 bases between. The CDR3 sequence is 15 residues long. Germline lookup yields CDR1 SGHNT and CDR2 YYREEE (reference sequence). In nucleotides, the CDR3 is TGTGCCAGCACCTGGGGCAGGGGAAACACCGGGGAGCTGTTTTTT. Amino acids: CASTWGRGNTGELFF.

This clone was observed once. V and J are TRBV5-4 and TRBJ1-4; possible D gene TRBD1, 6 bases. V was cut by 3 bases and J by 8 bases, with 11 bases left in between. Germline V lookup: CDR1 SGHNT, CDR2 YYREEE (reference sequence). The CDR3 sequence is 13 residues long. The CDR3 nucleotides read TGTGCCAGCAGCTCGAGGGGGAACGAAAAACTGTTTTTT. Residues: CASSSRGNEKLFF.

The CDR3 here is CASSVVGTGGAETQYF. The CDR3 region has the DNA TGTGCCAGCAGCGTAGTGGGTACAGGGGGCGCGGAGACCCAGTACTTC. The chain is built from TRBV9 and TRBJ2-5; 9 bases are a match to TRBD1. CDR1 and CDR2 from the germline V gene are SGDLS and YYNGEE. CDR3 length: 16 amino acids. The V gene end was trimmed by 0 bases and the J gene end by 5 bases; junction bases not matched to a gene: 8.

This clone appeared once. The rearrangement links TRBV5-1 to TRBJ1-3, with no clear D. Trimming took 0 bases from V and 3 from J, leaving 7 bases between them. The CDR3 is 14 amino acids. In germline, CDR1 is SGHRS, CDR2 YFSETQ. CDR3 loop: CASSLGEFGNTIYF. CDR3 DNA sequence: TGCGCCAGCAGCTTGGGAGAATTTGGAAACACCATATATTTT.

The chain couples TRBV30 to TRBJ2-1; 11 positions agree with TRBD2. Germline values: CDR1 GTSNPN, CDR2 SVGIG (reference sequence). The V gene end was trimmed by 0 bases and the J gene end by 8 bases; junction bases not matched to a gene: 6. This CDR3 is built from 15 residues. For the CDR3, the DNA is TGTGCCTGGAGTGTCAGTAGCGGGGGGGCCGATGAGCAGTTCTTC. Translating it yields CAWSVSSGGADEQFF.